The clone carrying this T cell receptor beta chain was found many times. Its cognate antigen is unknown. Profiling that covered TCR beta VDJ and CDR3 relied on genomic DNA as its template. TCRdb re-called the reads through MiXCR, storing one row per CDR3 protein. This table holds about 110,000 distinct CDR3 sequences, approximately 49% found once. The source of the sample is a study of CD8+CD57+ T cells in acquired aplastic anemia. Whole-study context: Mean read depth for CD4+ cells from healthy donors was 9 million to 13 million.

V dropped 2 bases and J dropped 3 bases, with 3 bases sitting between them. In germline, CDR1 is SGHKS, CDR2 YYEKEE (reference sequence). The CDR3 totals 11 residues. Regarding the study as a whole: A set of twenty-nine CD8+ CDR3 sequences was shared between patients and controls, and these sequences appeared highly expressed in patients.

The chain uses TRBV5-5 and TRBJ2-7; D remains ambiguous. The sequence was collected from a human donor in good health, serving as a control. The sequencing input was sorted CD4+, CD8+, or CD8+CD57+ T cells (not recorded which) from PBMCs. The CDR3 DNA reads TGTGCCAGCAGCTTTGGCTACGAGCAGTACTTC. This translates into CASSFGYEQYF. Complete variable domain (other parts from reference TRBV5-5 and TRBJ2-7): DAGVTQSPTHLIKTRGQQVTLRCSPISGHKSVSWYQQVLGQGPQFIFQYYEKEERGRGNFPDRFSARQFPNYSSELNVNALLLGDSALYLCASSFGYEQYFGPGTRLTVT.